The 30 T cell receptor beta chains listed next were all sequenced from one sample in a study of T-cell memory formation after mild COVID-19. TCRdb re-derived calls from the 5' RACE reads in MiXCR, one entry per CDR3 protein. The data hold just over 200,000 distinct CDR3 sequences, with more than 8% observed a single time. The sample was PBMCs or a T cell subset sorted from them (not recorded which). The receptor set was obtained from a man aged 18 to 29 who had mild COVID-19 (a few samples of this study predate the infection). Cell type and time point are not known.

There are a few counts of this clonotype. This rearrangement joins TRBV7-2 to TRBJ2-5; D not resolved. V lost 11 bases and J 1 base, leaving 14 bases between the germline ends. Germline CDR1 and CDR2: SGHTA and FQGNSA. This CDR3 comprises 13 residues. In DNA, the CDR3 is TGTGCCGGAGTAGGAAACCCCCAAGAGACCCAGTACTTC. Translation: CAGVGNPQETQYF.

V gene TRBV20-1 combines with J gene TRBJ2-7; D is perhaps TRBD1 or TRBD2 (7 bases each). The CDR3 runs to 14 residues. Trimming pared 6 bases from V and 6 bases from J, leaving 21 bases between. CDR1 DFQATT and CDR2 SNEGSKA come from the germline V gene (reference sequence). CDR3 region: CSALSGEGGFEQYF. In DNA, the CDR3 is TGCAGTGCCCTGAGCGGGGAAGGGGGCTTCGAGCAGTACTTC.

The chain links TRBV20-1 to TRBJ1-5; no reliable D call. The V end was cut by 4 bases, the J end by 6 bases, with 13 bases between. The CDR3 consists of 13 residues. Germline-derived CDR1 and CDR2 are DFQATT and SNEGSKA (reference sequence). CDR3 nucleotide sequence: TGCAGTGCTACAGACATGTTGCGTCAGCCCCAGCATTTT. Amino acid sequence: CSATDMLRQPQHF.

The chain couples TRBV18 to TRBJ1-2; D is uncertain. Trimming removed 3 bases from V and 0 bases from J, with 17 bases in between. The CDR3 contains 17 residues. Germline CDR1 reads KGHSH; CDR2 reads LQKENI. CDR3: CASSPSNPSGTNYGYTF. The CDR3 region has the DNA TGTGCCAGCTCACCGTCCAATCCTTCGGGCACTAACTATGGCTACACCTTC.

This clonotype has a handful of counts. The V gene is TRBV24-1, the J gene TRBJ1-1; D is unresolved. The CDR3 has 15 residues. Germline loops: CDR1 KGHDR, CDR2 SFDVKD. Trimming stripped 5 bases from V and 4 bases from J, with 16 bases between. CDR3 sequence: CATSAAGAAGTEAFF. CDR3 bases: TGTGCCACCAGTGCCGCAGGAGCTGCGGGCACTGAAGCTTTCTTT.

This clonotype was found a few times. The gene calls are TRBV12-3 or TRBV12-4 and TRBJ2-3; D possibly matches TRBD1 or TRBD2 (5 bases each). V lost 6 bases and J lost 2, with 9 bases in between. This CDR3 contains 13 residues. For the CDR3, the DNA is TGTGCCAGCAGCTGGGGACCCACAGATACGCAGTATTTT. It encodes CASSWGPTDTQYF.

DNA for the CDR3: TGCGCCAGCAGCTGGGCACCCTATGGCTACACCTTC. Translated, it gives CASSWAPYGYTF. The chain combines TRBV5-1 with TRBJ1-2, with no clear D. The germline gives CDR1 SGHRS, CDR2 YFSETQ. The CDR3 consists of 12 residues. The V and J ends lost 3 bases and 4 bases respectively, with 7 bases between them.

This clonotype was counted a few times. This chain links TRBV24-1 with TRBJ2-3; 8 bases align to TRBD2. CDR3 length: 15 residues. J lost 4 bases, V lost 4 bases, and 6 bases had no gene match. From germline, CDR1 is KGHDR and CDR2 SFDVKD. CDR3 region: CATSETSEHPDTQYF. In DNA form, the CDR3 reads TGTGCCACCAGTGAGACTAGCGAGCACCCAGATACGCAGTATTTT.

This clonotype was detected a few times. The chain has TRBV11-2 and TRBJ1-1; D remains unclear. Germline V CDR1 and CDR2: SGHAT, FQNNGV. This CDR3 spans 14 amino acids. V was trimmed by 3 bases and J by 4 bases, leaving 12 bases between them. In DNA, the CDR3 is TGTGCCAGCAGCTTGACGGGTTTGGGCACTGAAGCTTTCTTT. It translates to CASSLTGLGTEAFF.

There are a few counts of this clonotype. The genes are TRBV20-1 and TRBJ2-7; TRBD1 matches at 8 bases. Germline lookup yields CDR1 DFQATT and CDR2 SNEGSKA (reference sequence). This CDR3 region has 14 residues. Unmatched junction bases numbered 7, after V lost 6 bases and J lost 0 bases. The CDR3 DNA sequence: TGCAGTGCCCCCAGGGGGCGCGACTCCTACGAGCAGTACGTC. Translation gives CSAPRGRDSYEQYV.

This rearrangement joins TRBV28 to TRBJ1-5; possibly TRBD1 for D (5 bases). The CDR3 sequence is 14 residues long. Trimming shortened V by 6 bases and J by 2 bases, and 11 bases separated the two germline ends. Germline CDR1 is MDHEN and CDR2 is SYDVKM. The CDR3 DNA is TGTGCCAGCAGCCAGGGAGGTGGCAATCAGCCCCAGCATTTT. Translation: CASSQGGGNQPQHF.

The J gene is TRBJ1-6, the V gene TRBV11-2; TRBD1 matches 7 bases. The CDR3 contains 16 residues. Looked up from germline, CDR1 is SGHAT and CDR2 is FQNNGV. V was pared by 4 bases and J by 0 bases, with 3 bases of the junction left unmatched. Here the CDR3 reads CASSSGQSSYNSPLHF. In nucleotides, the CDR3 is TGTGCCAGCAGCTCGGGACAGAGCTCCTATAATTCACCCCTCCACTTT. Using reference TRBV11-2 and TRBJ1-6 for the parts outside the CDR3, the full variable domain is EAGVAQSPRYKIIEKRQSVAFWCNPISGHATLYWYQQILGQGPKLLIQFQNNGVVDDSQLPKDRFSAERLKGVDSTLKIQPAKLEDSAVYLCASSSGQSSYNSPLHFGNGTRLTVT.

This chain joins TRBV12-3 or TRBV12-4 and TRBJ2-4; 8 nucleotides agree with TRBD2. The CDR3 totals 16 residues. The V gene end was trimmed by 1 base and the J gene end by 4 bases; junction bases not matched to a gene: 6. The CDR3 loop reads CASSLGGGRAKNIQYF. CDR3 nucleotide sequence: TGTGCCAGCAGTTTAGGCGGGGGGAGGGCTAAAAACATTCAGTACTTC.

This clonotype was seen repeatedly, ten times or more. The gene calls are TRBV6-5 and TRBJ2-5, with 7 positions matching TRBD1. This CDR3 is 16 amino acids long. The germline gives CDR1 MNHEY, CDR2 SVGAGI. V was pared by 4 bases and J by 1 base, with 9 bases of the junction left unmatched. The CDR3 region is CASSSKGAGFQETQYF. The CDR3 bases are TGTGCCAGCAGTTCCAAGGGGGCCGGATTCCAAGAGACCCAGTACTTC.

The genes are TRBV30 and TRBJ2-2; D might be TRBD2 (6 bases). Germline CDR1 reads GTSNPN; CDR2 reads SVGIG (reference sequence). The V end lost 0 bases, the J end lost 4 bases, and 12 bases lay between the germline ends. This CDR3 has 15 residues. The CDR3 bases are TGTGCCTGGAGTGTGGGTTCGGGGGTCACCGGGGAGCTGTTTTTT. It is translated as CAWSVGSGVTGELFF. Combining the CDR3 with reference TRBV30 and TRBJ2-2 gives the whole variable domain SQTIHQWPATLVQPVGSPLSLECTVEGTSNPNLYWYRQAAGRGLQLLFYSVGIGQISSEVPQNLSASRPQDRQFILSSKKLLLSDSGFYLCAWSVGSGVTGELFFGEGSRLTVL.

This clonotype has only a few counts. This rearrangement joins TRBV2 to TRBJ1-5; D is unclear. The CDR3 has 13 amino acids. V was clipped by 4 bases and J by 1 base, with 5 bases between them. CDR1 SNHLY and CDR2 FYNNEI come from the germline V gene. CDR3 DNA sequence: TGTGCCAGCAGTGGGGAGAGCAATCAGCCCCAGCATTTT. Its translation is CASSGESNQPQHF. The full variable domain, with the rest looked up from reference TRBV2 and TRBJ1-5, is EPEVTQTPSHQVTQMGQEVILRCVPISNHLYFYWYRQILGQKVEFLVSFYNNEISEKSEIFDDQFSVERPDGSNFTLKIRSTKLEDSAMYFCASSGESNQPQHFGDGTRLSIL.

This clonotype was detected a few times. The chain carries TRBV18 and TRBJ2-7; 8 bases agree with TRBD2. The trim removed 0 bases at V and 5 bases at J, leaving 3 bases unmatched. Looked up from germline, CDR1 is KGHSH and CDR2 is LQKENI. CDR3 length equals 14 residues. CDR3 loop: CASSPPGGGHEQYF. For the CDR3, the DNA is TGTGCCAGCTCACCACCGGGCGGGGGGCACGAGCAGTACTTC.

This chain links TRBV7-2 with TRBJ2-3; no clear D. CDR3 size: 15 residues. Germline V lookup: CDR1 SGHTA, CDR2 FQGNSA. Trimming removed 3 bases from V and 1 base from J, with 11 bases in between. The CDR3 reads CASSFYSPGTDTQYF. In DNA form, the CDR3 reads TGTGCCAGCAGCTTTTACAGCCCCGGCACAGATACGCAGTATTTT.

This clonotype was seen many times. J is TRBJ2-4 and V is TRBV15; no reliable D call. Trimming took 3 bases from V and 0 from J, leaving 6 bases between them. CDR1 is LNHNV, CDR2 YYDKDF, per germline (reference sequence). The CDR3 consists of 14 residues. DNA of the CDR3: TGTGCCACCAGCAGTCTTAAAGCCAAAAACATTCAGTACTTC. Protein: CATSSLKAKNIQYF.

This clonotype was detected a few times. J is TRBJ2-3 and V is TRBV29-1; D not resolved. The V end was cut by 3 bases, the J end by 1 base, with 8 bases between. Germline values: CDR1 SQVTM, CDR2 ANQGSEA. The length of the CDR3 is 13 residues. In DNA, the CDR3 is TGCAGCGTTGAGGTGGGCCGCACAGATACGCAGTATTTT. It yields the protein CSVEVGRTDTQYF.

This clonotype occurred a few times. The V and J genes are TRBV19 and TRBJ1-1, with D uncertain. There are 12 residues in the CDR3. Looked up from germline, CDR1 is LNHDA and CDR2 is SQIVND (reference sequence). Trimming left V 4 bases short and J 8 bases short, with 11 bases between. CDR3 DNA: TGTGCCAGTAGTAGAAGACCGGGGGAAGCTTTCTTT. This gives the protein CASSRRPGEAFF.

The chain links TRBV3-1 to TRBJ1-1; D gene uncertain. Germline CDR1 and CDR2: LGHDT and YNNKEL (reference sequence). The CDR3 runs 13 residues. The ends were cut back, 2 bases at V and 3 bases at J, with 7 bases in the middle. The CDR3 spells CASSQNDYTEAFF. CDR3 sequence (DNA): TGTGCCAGCAGCCAAAACGACTACACTGAAGCTTTCTTT.

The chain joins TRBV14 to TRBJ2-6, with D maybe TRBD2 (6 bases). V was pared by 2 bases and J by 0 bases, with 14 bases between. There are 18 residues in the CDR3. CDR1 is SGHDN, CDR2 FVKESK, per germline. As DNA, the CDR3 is TGTGCCAGCAGCCAAATCCGGGACTCGTACTCTGGGGCCAACGTCCTGACTTTC. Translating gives CASSQIRDSYSGANVLTF.

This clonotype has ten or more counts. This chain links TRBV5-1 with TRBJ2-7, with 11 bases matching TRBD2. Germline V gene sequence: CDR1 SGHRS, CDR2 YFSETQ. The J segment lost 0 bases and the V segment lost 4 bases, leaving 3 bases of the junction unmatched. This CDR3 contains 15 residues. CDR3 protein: CASSLGLADSYEQYF. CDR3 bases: TGCGCCAGCAGCCTGGGACTAGCGGACTCCTACGAGCAGTACTTC.

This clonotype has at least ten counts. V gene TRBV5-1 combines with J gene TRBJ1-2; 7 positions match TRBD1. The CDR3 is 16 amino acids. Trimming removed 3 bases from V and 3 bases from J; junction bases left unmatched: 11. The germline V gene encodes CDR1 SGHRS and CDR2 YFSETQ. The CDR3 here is CASSWDSQTGYYGYTF. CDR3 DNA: TGCGCCAGCAGCTGGGACAGCCAAACCGGGTACTATGGCTACACCTTC.

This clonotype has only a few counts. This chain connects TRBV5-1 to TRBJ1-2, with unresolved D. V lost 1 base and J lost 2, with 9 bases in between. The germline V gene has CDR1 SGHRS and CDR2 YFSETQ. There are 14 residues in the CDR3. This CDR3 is CASSLIQTNYGYTF. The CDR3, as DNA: TGCGCCAGCAGCTTGATACAGACAAACTATGGCTACACCTTC.

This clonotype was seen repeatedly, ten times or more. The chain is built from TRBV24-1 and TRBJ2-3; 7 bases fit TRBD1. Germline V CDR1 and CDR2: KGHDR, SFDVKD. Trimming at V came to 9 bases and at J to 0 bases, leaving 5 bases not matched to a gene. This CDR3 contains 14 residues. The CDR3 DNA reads TGTGCCACCGGGACAGAGCATAGCACAGATACGCAGTATTTT. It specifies CATGTEHSTDTQYF.

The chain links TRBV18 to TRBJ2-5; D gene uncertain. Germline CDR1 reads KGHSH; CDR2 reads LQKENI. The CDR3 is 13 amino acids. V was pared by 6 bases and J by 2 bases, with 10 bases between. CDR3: CASSPARQETQYF. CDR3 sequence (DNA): TGTGCCAGCTCCCCCGCCCGTCAAGAGACCCAGTACTTC.

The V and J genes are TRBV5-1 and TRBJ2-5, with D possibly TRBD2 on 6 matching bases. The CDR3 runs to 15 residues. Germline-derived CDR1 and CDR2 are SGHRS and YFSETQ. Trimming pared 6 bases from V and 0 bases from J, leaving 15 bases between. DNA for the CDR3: TGCGCCAGCACCCGACCGGGGGTGTACCAAGAGACCCAGTACTTC. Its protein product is CASTRPGVYQETQYF. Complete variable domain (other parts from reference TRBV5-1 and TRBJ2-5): KAGVTQTPRYLIKTRGQQVTLSCSPISGHRSVSWYQQTPGQGLQFLFEYFSETQRNKGNFPGRFSGRQFSNSRSEMNVSTLELGDSALYLCASTRPGVYQETQYFGPGTRLLVL.

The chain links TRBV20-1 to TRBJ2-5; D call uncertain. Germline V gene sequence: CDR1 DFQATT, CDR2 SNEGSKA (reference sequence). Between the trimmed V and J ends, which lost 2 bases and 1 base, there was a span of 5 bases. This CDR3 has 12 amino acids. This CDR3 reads CSARPAQETQYF. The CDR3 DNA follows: TGCAGTGCTAGACCTGCCCAAGAGACCCAGTACTTC.